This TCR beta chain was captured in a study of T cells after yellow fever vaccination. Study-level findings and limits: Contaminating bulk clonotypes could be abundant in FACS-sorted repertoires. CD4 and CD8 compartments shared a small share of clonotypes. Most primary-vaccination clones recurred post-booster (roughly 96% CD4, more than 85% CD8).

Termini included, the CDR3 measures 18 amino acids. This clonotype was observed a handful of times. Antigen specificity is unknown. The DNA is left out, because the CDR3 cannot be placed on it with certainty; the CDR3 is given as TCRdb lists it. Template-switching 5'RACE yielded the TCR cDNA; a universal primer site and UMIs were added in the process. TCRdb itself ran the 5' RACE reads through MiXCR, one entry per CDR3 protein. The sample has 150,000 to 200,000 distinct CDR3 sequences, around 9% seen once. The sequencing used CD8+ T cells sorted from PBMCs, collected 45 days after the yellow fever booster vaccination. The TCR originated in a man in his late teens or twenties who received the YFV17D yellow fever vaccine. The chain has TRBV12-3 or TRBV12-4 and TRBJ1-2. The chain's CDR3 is CASSLVVYGYTFGSGYTF.